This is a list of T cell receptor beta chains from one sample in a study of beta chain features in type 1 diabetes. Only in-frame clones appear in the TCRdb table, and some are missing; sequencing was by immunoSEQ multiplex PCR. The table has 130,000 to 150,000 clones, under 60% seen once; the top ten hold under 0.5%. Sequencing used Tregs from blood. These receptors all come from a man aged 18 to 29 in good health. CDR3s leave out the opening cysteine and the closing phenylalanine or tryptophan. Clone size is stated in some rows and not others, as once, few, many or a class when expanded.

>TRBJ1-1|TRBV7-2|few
ASTRWGDTEAF
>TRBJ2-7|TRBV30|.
AWIRGRYEQY
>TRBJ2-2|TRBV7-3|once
ASSSLAGEAGELF
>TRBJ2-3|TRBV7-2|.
ASSLGLISTDTQY
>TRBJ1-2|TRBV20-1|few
SAPGNYGYT
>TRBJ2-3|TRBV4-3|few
ASSQDLGAPSTDTQY
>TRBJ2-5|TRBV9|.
ASSVGLRDTGETQY
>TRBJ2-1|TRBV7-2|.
ASSLGLAGATGEF
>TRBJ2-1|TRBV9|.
ASSTGTFPTQF
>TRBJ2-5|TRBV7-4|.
ASSLDNSSQETQY
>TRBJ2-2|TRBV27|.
ASSLGTSFVGELF
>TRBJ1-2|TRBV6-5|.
ASSSGKNYGYT
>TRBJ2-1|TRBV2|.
ASKASGRTEQF
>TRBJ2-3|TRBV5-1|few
ASSPRGDTQY
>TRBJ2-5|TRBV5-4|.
ASSLAGGVGETQY
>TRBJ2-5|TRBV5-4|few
ASSLAQGSGGGETQY
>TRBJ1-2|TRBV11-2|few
ASSTPQGNYGYT
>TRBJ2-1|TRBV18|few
ASSRRQGQNNEQF
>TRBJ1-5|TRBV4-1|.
ASSPTGRGQPQH
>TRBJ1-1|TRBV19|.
ASARRGEAF
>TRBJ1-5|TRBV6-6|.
ASCDSDFSNQPQH
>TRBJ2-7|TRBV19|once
ASSEGQGTEQY
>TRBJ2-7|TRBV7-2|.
ASSLEGTSSYEQY
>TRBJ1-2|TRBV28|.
ASSQILRAGVGYT
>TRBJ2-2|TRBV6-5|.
ASREGGLTGELF
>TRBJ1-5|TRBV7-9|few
ASSYGQGNQPQH
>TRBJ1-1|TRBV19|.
ASSIESGTKAF
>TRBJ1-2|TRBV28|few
ASSFLDRPRVYGYT
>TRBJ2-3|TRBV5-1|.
ASGSLDTQY
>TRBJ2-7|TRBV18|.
ASSPTSGRAYEQY
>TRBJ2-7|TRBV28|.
ASSAGQSYEQY
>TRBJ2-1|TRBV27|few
ASSSQGMEF
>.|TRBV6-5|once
ASRTRRGTYEQY
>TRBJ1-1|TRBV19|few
ASNPTPGRMNTEAF
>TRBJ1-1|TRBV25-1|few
ASRTGGPPFGAF
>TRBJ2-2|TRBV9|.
ASTGTTNTGELF
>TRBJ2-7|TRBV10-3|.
AISWGVYEQY
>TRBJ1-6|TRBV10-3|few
AISESRQGGSPLH
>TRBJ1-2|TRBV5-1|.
ASSLDQGVEGYT
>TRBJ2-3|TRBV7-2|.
ASSPVGSTDTQY
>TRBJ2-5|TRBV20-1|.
SPLQETQY
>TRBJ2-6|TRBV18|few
ASSVGQVSGANVLT
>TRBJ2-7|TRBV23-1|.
ASSQSGRLHKITYEQY
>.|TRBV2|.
ASSQRTSGTYEQY
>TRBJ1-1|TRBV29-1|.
SVGGRQAGDTEAF
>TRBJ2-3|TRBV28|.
ASSSLAEYTDTQY
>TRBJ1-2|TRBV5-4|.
ASSLGTGILYGYT
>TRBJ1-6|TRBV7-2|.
ASSLEGVSPLH